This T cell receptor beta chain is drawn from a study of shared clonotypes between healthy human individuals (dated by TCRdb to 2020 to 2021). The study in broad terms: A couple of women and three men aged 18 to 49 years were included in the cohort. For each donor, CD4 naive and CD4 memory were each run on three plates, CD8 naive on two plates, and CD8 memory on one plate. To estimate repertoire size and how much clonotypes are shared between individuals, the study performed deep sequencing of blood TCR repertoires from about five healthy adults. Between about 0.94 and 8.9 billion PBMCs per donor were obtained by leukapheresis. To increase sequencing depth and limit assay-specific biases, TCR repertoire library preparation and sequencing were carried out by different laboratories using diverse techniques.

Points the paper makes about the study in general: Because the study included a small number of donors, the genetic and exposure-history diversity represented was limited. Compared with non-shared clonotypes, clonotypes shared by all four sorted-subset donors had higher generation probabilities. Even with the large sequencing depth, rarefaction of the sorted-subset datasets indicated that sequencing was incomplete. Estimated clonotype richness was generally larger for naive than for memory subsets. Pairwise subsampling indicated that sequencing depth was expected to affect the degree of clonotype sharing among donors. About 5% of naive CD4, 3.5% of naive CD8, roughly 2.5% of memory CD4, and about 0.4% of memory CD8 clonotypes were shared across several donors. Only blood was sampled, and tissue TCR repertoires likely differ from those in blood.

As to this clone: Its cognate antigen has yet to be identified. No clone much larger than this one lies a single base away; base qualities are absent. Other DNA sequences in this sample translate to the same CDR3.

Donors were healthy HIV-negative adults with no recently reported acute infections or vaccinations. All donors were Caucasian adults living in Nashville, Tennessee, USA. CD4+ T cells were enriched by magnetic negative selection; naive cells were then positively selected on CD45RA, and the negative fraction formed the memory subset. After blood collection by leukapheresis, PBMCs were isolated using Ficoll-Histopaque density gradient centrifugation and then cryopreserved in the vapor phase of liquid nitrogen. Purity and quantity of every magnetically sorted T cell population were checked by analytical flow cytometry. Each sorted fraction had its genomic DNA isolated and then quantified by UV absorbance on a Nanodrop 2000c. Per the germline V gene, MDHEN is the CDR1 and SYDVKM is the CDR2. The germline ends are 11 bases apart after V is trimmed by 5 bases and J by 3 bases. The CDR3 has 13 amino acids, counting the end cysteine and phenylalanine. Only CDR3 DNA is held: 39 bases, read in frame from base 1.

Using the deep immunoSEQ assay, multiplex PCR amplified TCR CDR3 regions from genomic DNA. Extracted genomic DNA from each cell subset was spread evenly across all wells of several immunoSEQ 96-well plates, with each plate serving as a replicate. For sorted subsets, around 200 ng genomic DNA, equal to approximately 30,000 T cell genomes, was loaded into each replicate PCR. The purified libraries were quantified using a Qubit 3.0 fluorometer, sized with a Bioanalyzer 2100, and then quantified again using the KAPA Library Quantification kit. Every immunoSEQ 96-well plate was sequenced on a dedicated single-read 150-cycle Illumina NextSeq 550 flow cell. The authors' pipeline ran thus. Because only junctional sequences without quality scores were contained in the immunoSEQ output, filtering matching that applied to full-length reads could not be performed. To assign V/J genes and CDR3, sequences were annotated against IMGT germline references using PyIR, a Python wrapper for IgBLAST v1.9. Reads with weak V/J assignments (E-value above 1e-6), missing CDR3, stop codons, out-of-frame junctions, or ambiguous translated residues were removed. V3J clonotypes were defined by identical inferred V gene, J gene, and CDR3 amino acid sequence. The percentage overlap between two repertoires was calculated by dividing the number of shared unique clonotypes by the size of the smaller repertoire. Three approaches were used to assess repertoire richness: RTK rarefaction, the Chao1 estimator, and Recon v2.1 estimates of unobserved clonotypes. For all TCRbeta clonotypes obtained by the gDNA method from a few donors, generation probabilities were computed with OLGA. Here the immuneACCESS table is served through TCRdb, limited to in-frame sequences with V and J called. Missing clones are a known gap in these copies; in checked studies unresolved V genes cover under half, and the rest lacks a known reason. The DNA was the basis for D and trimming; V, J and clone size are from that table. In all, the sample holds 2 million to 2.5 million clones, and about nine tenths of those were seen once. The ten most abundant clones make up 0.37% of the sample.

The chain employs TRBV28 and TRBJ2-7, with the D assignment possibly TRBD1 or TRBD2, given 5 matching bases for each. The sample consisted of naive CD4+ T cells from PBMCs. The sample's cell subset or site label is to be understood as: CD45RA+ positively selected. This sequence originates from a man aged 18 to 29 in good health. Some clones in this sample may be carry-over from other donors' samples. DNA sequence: TGTGCCAGCAGTCCAGGGACGGTCTACGAGCAGTACTTC. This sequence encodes CASSPGTVYEQYF.